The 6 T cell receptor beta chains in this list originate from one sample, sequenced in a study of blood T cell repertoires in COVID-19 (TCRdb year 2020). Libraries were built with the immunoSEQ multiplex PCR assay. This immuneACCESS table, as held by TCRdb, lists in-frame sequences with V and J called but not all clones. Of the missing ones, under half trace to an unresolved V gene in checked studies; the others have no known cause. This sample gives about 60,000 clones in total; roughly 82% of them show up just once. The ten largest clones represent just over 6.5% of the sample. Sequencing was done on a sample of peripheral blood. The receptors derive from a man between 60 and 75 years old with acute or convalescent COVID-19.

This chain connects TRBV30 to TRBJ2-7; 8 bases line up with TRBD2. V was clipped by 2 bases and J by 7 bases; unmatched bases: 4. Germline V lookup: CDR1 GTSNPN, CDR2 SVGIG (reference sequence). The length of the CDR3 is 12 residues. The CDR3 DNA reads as TGTGCCTGGAGTCGGGAGGGGGGGGAGCAGTACTTC. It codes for CAWSREGGEQYF.

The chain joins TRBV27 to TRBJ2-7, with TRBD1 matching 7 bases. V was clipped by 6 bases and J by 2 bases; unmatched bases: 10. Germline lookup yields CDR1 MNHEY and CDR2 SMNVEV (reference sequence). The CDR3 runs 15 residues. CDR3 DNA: TGTGCCAGCAGGTTAACCCCGGGACAGACCTACGAGCAGTACTTC. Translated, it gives CASRLTPGQTYEQYF.

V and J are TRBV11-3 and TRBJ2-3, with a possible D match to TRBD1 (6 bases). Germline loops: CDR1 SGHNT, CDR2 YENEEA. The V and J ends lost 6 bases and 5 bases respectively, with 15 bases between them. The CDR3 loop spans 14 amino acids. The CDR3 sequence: CASSHRDKKDTQYF. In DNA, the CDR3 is TGTGCCAGCAGTCACAGGGATAAGAAAGATACGCAGTATTTT.

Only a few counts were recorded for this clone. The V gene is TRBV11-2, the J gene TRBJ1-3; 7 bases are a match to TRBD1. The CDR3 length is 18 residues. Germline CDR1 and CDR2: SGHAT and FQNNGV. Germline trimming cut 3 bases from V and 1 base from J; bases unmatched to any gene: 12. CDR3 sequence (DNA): TGTGCCAGCAGCTTGGAGAGACAGGGCCGGAGGTCTGGAAACACCATATATTTT. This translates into CASSLERQGRRSGNTIYF.

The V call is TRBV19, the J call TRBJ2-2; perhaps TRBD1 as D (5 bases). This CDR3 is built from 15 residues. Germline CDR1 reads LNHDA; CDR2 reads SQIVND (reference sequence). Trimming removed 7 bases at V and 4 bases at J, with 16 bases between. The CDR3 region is CASTPLQGTTGELFF. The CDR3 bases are TGTGCCAGTACCCCCCTCCAGGGTACCACCGGGGAGCTGTTTTTT.

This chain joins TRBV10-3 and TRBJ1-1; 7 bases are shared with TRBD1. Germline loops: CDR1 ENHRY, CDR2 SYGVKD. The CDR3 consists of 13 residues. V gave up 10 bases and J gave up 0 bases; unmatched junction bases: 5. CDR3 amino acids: CATEGQMNTEAFF. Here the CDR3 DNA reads TGTGCCACCGAGGGACAGATGAACACTGAAGCTTTCTTT.